This is a list of T cell receptor beta chains from one sample in a study of Graves' ophthalmopathy and Graves' hyperthyroidism. From the multiplex PCR reads, TCRdb called clonotypes with MiXCR, one entry per CDR3 protein. Here the sample spans over a million distinct CDR3 sequences, approximately 35% being singletons. The specimen sequenced was peripheral blood or thyroid tissue (not recorded which). The receptor set was obtained from an adult man with Graves' hyperthyroidism. CDR3s leave out the opening cysteine and the closing phenylalanine or tryptophan. Each record gives: D gene, J gene, V gene, clone size, CDR3 protein. A D gene is named only where the DNA matches it firmly. Rows may omit the clone size; those that give it use once, few, many or a size class.

NA TRBJ1-1 TRBV10-3 many AIRQSMNTEAF
TRBD2 TRBJ2-2 TRBV29-1 many SVGTGGTNTGELF
NA TRBJ2-6 TRBV5-1 many ASSSRISGANVLT
TRBD1 TRBJ2-7 TRBV10-3 many ARHDRGNEQY
TRBD1 TRBJ1-2 TRBV5-1 NA ASSTDRGWGYT
NA TRBJ1-1 TRBV2 many AAGVGSNAWAKENTEAF
TRBD1 TRBJ2-5 TRBV7-9 many ASSYGQGTTETQY
TRBD2 TRBJ2-2 TRBV29-1 many SVGFSSGGWPGELF
NA TRBJ2-7 TRBV6-4 many ASSDGVFAYEQY
TRBD2 TRBJ2-7 TRBV7-2 NA ASSLGRLAGAGEQY
TRBD1 TRBJ2-7 TRBV11-2 NA ASPPLLQPGQTYEQY
NA TRBJ2-7 TRBV20-1 few SARDPDFTYEQY
NA TRBJ2-7 TRBV27 NA ASRRSGLNEQY